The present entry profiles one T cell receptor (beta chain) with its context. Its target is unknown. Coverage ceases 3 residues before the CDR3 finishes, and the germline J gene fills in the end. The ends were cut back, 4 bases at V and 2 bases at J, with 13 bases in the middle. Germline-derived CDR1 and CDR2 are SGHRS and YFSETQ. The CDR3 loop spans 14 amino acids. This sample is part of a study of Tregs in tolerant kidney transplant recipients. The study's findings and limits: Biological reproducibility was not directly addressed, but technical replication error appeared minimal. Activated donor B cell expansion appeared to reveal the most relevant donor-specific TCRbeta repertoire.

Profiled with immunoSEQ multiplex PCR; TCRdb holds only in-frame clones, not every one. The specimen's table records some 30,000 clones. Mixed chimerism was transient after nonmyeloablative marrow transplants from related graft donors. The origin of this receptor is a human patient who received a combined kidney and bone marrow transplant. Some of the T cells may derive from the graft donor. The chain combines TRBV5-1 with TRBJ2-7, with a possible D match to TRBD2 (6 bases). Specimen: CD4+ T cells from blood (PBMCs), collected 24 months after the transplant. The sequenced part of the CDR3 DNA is TGCGCCAGCAGCGGCGGGGCTGTCACCTACGAG. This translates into CASSGGAVTYE. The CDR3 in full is CASSGGAVTYEQYF.